This T cell receptor (beta chain) was identified during a study of regulatory T cells in long-lasting Graves disease. Study results and limitations: Newly diagnosed Graves' patients had higher TCR diversity than persistent ones.

This CDR3 is built from 13 residues. Germline V gene sequence: CDR1 LNHNV, CDR2 YYDKDF (reference sequence). V was cut by 3 bases and J by 1 base, with 6 bases left in between. This clonotype has just a few counts. What it binds is not known. In building TCR beta libraries, iRepertoire HTBI primers were used together with Arm-PCR of CDR3 regions. Per the study methods: Looking across samples, the authors found 55 to 70 TRBV and 12 to 15 TRBJ segments. Via MiXCR, TCRdb re-called the multiplex PCR reads, giving one row per CDR3 protein. V and J calls and clone size were set by TCRdb, not the authors. Among roughly 400,000 distinct CDR3 sequences listed, about 21% were seen once. Time point here: persistent/refractory GD, antithyroid drugs over 5 years with positive TRAb. Preparation of the TCR library used RNA extracted from PBMCs.

The TCR sequence derives from a female donor with Graves disease. V and J are TRBV15 and TRBJ1-1; the D is unclear. The sample in question was peripheral blood mononuclear cells (PBMCs), obtained when the disease was refractory, from a patient treated with antithyroid drugs. CDR3 amino acids: CATSSDGNTEAFF. CDR3 in DNA: TGTGCCACCAGCAGCGACGGGAACACTGAAGCTTTCTTT.